Below are 21 T cell receptor beta chains sequenced from a single sample in a study of blood T cell repertoires in COVID-19 (TCRdb year 2020). Libraries were made using the immunoSEQ multiplex PCR assay. The source is immuneACCESS, and TCRdb retained only in-frame sequences with V and J called. Part of the clones is not carried over; for the studies checked, unresolved V genes explain less than half of this, and the remainder is unexplained. Across this sample there are 120,000 or so clones, with more than 75% seen only once. Of the sample, under 4% is held by the ten largest clones. Sequencing was carried out using peripheral blood. The receptors shown here come from a man aged 55 to 70 with acute or convalescent COVID-19.

This clone was picked up one time. V usage is TRBV9 and J usage is TRBJ1-5, with D unresolved. V dropped 4 bases and J dropped 6 bases, with 11 bases sitting between them. This CDR3 spans 13 amino acids. The germline gives CDR1 SGDLS, CDR2 YYNGEE. CDR3 protein: CASSHDPGQPQHF. In DNA, the CDR3 is TGTGCCAGCAGCCACGATCCAGGTCAGCCCCAGCATTTT.

This clone was recorded once. J is TRBJ1-1 and V is TRBV27; D is undetermined. CDR3 length: 13 residues. Germline V CDR1 and CDR2: MNHEY, SMNVEV (reference sequence). V gave up 2 bases and J gave up 3 bases, with 7 bases separating them. The CDR3 loop is CASSLETHTEAFF. The CDR3 DNA reads TGTGCCAGCAGTTTAGAGACTCACACTGAAGCTTTCTTT.

The chain has TRBV11-2 and TRBJ2-1; 12 bases match TRBD2. The germline gives CDR1 SGHAT, CDR2 FQNNGV. This CDR3 contains 18 residues. V shed 5 bases and J 3 bases; nucleotides not matched to a gene: 11. CDR3 sequence: CASSDWASGRAGYNEQFF. The CDR3 nucleotides read TGTGCCAGCAGCGACTGGGCTAGCGGGAGGGCCGGCTACAATGAGCAGTTCTTC.

V and J are TRBV10-2 and TRBJ2-7; D not certain. The V gene's germline CDR1 is WSHSY and CDR2 SAAADI. The CDR3 length is 13 residues. The V end lost 7 bases, the J end lost 2 bases, and 12 bases lay between the germline ends. The CDR3 loop is CASKKRRTYEQYF. The DNA of the CDR3 is TGCGCCAGCAAGAAGCGTAGGACCTACGAGCAGTACTTC.

The rearrangement joins TRBV2 to TRBJ2-3, with D possibly being TRBD1 (6 bases). CDR3 length: 13 amino acids. V lost 5 bases and J lost 4, with 10 bases in between. CDR1 SNHLY and CDR2 FYNNEI come from the germline V gene. The DNA for the CDR3 is TGTGCCAGCAGTCTTTCAGGGGCAGATACGCAGTATTTT. Protein sequence: CASSLSGADTQYF. The whole variable domain, filled in from reference TRBV2 and TRBJ2-3, reads EPEVTQTPSHQVTQMGQEVILRCVPISNHLYFYWYRQILGQKVEFLVSFYNNEISEKSEIFDDQFSVERPDGSNFTLKIRSTKLEDSAMYFCASSLSGADTQYFGPGTRLTVL.

The V and J genes are TRBV4-1 and TRBJ2-7; 11 bases match TRBD2. The germline V gene has CDR1 MGHRA and CDR2 YSYEKL. Trimming at V came to 4 bases and at J to 6 bases, leaving 8 bases not matched to a gene. CDR3 length: 15 residues. CDR3 in amino acids: CASSLLLAGAGEQYF. In DNA, the CDR3 is TGCGCCAGCAGCCTCCTACTAGCGGGAGCTGGCGAGCAGTACTTC.

The CDR3, as DNA: TGTGCCTGGAGTGAACAGGGAATGGGCAATCAGCCCCAGCATTTT. Translation: CAWSEQGMGNQPQHF. The rearrangement uses TRBV30 and TRBJ1-5, with D possibly TRBD1 on 6 matching bases. V lost 1 base and J 2 bases, leaving 12 bases between the germline ends. Germline V gives CDR1 GTSNPN, CDR2 SVGIG (reference sequence). This CDR3 contains 15 residues.

The rearrangement links TRBV7-2 to TRBJ1-2; 10 bases match TRBD1. The CDR3 consists of 13 residues. Germline CDR1 and CDR2: SGHTA and FQGNSA. Trimming cost V 4 bases and J 7 bases; bases outside gene matches: 3. The DNA for the CDR3 is TGTGCCAGCAGCTGGGGACAGGGGATTGGCTACACCTTC. It specifies CASSWGQGIGYTF. Complete variable domain (other parts from reference TRBV7-2 and TRBJ1-2): GAGVSQSPSNKVTEKGKDVELRCDPISGHTALYWYRQSLGQGLEFLIYFQGNSAPDKSGLPSDRFSAERTGGSVSTLTIQRTQQEDSAVYLCASSWGQGIGYTFGSGTRLTVV.

This chain joins TRBV15 and TRBJ2-1; 7 bases are shared with TRBD2. The germline gives CDR1 LNHNV, CDR2 YYDKDF (reference sequence). The CDR3 totals 14 residues. The ends lost 1 base at V and 6 bases at J; junction bases unmatched: 3. CDR3 protein: CATSRGGSINEQFF. The CDR3 DNA reads TGTGCCACCAGCAGAGGCGGGAGTATCAATGAGCAGTTCTTC.

The chain employs TRBV27 and TRBJ2-7; 7 nucleotides align to TRBD2. The CDR3 extends over 14 amino acids. V was clipped by 6 bases and J by 4 bases; unmatched bases: 9. Per germline, CDR1 MNHEY and CDR2 SMNVEV (reference sequence). CDR3 protein: CASRRFGGIYEQYF. For the CDR3, the DNA is TGTGCCAGCAGGCGGTTCGGGGGGATTTACGAGCAGTACTTC.

The rearrangement uses TRBV19 and TRBJ1-4; D is ambiguous. The CDR3 is 17 amino acids. The ends were cut back, 5 bases at V and 0 bases at J, with 16 bases in the middle. The germline CDR1 and CDR2 sequences are LNHDA and SQIVND (reference sequence). The CDR3 protein is CASSPQRRLATNEKLFF. CDR3 in DNA: TGTGCCAGTAGTCCTCAGCGCCGACTTGCAACTAATGAAAAACTGTTTTTT.

The V and J genes are TRBV29-1 and TRBJ2-2; the match to TRBD1 covers 8 bases. Germline-derived CDR1 and CDR2 are SQVTM and ANQGSEA. The CDR3 extends over 14 amino acids. V dropped 7 bases and J dropped 4; count of bases not matched to a gene: 8. CDR3 coding DNA: TGCAGCGCCTCTGACAGGGGCAGCACCGGGGAGCTGTTTTTT. Its translation: CSASDRGSTGELFF.

DNA of the CDR3: TGTGCCAGCAGTCGGTCAGGCGTCGATGAAAAACTGTTTTTT. Encoded protein: CASSRSGVDEKLFF. The rearrangement links TRBV6-5 to TRBJ1-4; D uncertain. Germline values: CDR1 MNHEY, CDR2 SVGAGI. The CDR3 has 14 amino acids. Trimming pared 5 bases from V and 6 bases from J, leaving 13 bases between.

The chain recombines TRBV5-1 with TRBJ2-2; TRBD2 matches at 10 bases. The length of the CDR3 is 15 residues. The junction had 5 bases not matched to a gene; V was cut back by 4 bases and J by 5 bases. Germline V gene sequence: CDR1 SGHRS, CDR2 YFSETQ. CDR3 loop: CASSTGLAETGELFF. The CDR3 region has the DNA TGCGCCAGCAGCACAGGACTAGCGGAGACCGGGGAGCTGTTTTTT.

The gene calls are TRBV5-4 and TRBJ1-3; D remains ambiguous. V gave up 4 bases and J gave up 7 bases, with 9 bases separating them. Germline-derived CDR1 and CDR2 are SGHNT and YYREEE (reference sequence). The CDR3 sequence is 12 residues long. As DNA, the CDR3 is TGTGCCAGCAGCCAGTTCGGGAACACCATATATTTT. Its translation is CASSQFGNTIYF.

The rearrangement joins TRBV29-1 to TRBJ1-1, with unresolved D. This CDR3 spans 14 amino acids. V dropped 5 bases and J dropped 0 bases, with 13 bases sitting between them. CDR1 SQVTM and CDR2 ANQGSEA come from the germline V gene. Here the CDR3 reads CSVIPGGMNTEAFF. The CDR3, as DNA: TGCAGCGTTATTCCCGGCGGCATGAACACTGAAGCTTTCTTT.

The chain couples TRBV7-6 to TRBJ2-3, with 10 bases identical to TRBD2. This CDR3 spans 15 amino acids. V trimming: 5 bases; J trimming: 2 bases; junction bases outside the gene matches: 4. Germline-derived CDR1 and CDR2 are SGHVS and FNYEAQ. The CDR3 DNA follows: TGTGCCAGCAGCCCTAGCGGGGGTCTCACAGATACGCAGTATTTT. Translating it yields CASSPSGGLTDTQYF.

This rearrangement joins TRBV6-1 to TRBJ1-3, with D unclear. CDR3 length: 16 residues. Between the trimmed V and J ends, which lost 1 base and 1 base, there was a span of 11 bases. Germline V gene sequence: CDR1 MNHNS, CDR2 SASEGT. CDR3 DNA: TGTGCCAGCAGTGAAGGAGGTTTACTATCTGGAAACACCATATATTTT. Translation gives CASSEGGLLSGNTIYF.

The chain recombines TRBV19 with TRBJ2-7; 9 bases align to TRBD2. V trimming: 4 bases; J trimming: 3 bases; junction bases outside the gene matches: 10. Germline V gene data show CDR1 as LNHDA and CDR2 as SQIVND (reference sequence). CDR3 length: 16 residues. CDR3 region: CASSTTHSGSHYEQYF. DNA of the CDR3: TGTGCCAGTAGTACGACCCATAGCGGGAGCCACTACGAGCAGTACTTC.

This chain links TRBV28 with TRBJ2-3; 10 positions match TRBD1. The germline V gene encodes CDR1 MDHEN and CDR2 SYDVKM. The CDR3 has 15 amino acids. V was clipped by 4 bases and J by 4 bases; unmatched bases: 5. The CDR3, as DNA: TGTGCCAGCAGTTCAGGGGACAGGGGAGCAGATACGCAGTATTTT. This translates into CASSSGDRGADTQYF. The whole variable domain, remainder taken from reference TRBV28 and TRBJ2-3, is DVKVTQSSRYLVKRTGEKVFLECVQDMDHENMFWYRQDPGLGLRLIYFSYDVKMKEKGDIPEGYSVSREKKERFSLILESASTNQTSMYLCASSSGDRGADTQYFGPGTRLTVL.

The V gene is TRBV5-1, the J gene TRBJ2-1; TRBD2 agrees at 13 bases. The CDR3 is 15 amino acids. Germline lookup yields CDR1 SGHRS and CDR2 YFSETQ. V lost 0 bases, J lost 8 bases, and 2 bases stayed unmatched. CDR3 coding DNA: TGCGCCAGCAGCTTGGCTACTAGCGGGAGGGATGAGCAGTTCTTC. This codes for CASSLATSGRDEQFF.